This is a list of T cell receptor beta chains from one sample in a study of monozygotic twins with inflammatory bowel disease. TCRdb reworked the 5' RACE reads into one entry per CDR3 protein, no DNA. Its clone listing holds over 110,000 distinct CDR3 sequences. The specimen was blood. Every receptor here comes from a human donor with ulcerative colitis or Crohn's disease, or a healthy co-twin of an affected twin (not recorded which). Both conserved end residues are part of each CDR3. Each record gives: J gene, V gene, CDR3 protein.

>TRBJ2-1|TRBV7-9
CASSLDAGGVYNEQFF
>TRBJ2-3|TRBV5-1
CASSPIPTSPITDTQYF
>TRBJ1-5|TRBV7-9
CASSPTGQNQPQHF
>TRBJ1-2|TRBV20-1
CSAQRDRGYGYTF
>TRBJ2-3|TRBV12-5
CASGPQGLTGTQYF
>TRBJ2-2|TRBV4-1
CASSQDRSLAGNTGELFF
>TRBJ2-7|TRBV5-1
CASSNKTGPYEQYF
>TRBJ1-4|TRBV7-9
CASSLSSGVNEKLFF
>TRBJ2-5|TRBV7-2
CASSFGGAQETQYF
>TRBJ2-7|TRBV18
CASSPPKPYEQYF
>TRBJ2-3|TRBV6-2/TRBV6-3
CASTWARHQMDTQYF
>TRBJ1-1|TRBV5-1
CASSPARFGNTEAFF
>TRBJ2-7|TRBV5-1
CASSIGAVTGTGEQYF
>TRBJ1-1|TRBV5-1
CASSLVRRGTEAFF
>TRBJ2-1|TRBV5-1
CASTFARLQWKNNEQFF
>TRBJ1-2|TRBV27
CASSLRPRYGYTF
>TRBJ2-1|TRBV7-3
CASSPRGGSSYNEQFF
>TRBJ1-6|TRBV12-3/TRBV12-4
CASSRQGNSPLHF
>TRBJ2-1|TRBV4-1
CASSHLRGQSEQFF
>TRBJ1-4|TRBV7-2
CASSTLDRGPTNEELFF
>TRBJ2-7|TRBV7-8
CASSFRGFPYEQYF